This T cell receptor (beta chain) originates from a study of T cells after yellow fever vaccination. Across the study: With SMART-Seq v4 Ultra Low Input, the fractions containing low cell numbers were prepared. Study results and caveats: Contaminants from the bulk population, in the form of abundant clonotypes, could be found in FACS-sorted repertoires. After the booster, roughly 96% of CD4 and roughly nine tenths of CD8 primary-response clones were re-detected. Researchers noted that a small share of clonotypes showed up in both CD4 and CD8 compartments.

With respect to this clonotype: Its antigen is unidentified.

Germline lookup yields CDR1 SEHNR and CDR2 FQNEAQ (reference sequence). Trimming stripped 8 bases from V and 7 bases from J, with 15 bases between. The CDR3 runs to 12 residues. MiXCR, run by TCRdb on the 5' RACE reads, gives a single entry per CDR3 protein. The data show over 70,000 distinct CDR3 sequences, with roughly 7.7% seen just once and around 45% held by the top ten. The chain links TRBV7-9 to TRBJ2-7; tentative D call: TRBD1 (6 bases). This clonotype originated in a man aged 30 to 45 who received the YFV17D yellow fever vaccine. Source: CD8+ T cells sorted from PBMCs, taken on the day of the yellow fever booster vaccination. CDR3 coding DNA: TGTGCCAGCGTCGCAGGGGCCTGGGAGCAGTACTTC. It translates to CASVAGAWEQYF.